A single TCR beta chain is shown here with its context. What it recognizes is unknown. The sample comes from a study of CD8 T cells in Susac syndrome. Study-level findings and limits: As the study acknowledged, the number of individuals who were part of its TCR sequencing and HLA analysis was relatively small.

RNA, at about 0.45 to 1 ug, was reverse transcribed with random hexamers. By means of immunoSEQ multiplex PCR, TCR beta CDR3 spanning 54 Vbeta and 13 Jbeta underwent amplification. Using its own MiXCR run on the immunoSEQ multiplex PCR reads, TCRdb lists one record per CDR3 protein. The table records about 430,000 distinct CDR3 sequences, about 85% of them present only once. The study sequenced TCR beta in blood CD8+ and CD4+ T cells. Negative isolation yielded CD4+ and CD8+ T cells, and FACS enriched TEMRA cells. CDR1 and CDR2 from the germline V gene are MNHEY and SMNVEV (reference sequence). The CDR3 runs to 13 residues. V lost 7 bases to trimming and J lost 4 bases; unmatched junction nucleotides: 6.

This sequence was found in a human donor with multiple sclerosis. The chain employs TRBV27 and TRBJ1-1, with TRBD1 identical over 7 bases. Sequenced input: CD8+ T cells from PBMCs. The CDR3: CASTPTGSTEAFF. CDR3 coding DNA: TGTGCCAGCACCCCGACAGGGAGCACTGAAGCTTTCTTT.